These 24 T cell receptor beta chains came from one sample sequenced in a study of blood T cell repertoires in COVID-19 (dated by TCRdb to 2019 to 2021). Library method: the immunoSEQ multiplex PCR assay. TCRdb took this table from immuneACCESS and kept in-frame rearrangements with V and J called. Such tables lack part of the clones; where checked against another copy, unresolved V genes explain under half of the gap, and the rest is unexplained. The table for this sample lists 110,000 or so clones; 85% to 90% of them were counted only once. The ten largest clones add up to 15% to 20% of the sample. What was sequenced was peripheral blood. The receptors originated from a human donor with acute or convalescent COVID-19. The donor label of this sample is uncertain.

The rearrangement links TRBV11-2 to TRBJ2-1; 10 bases are shared with TRBD1. The CDR3 loop spans 15 amino acids. With 4 bases clipped from V and 9 bases from J, the junction kept 9 bases outside the gene matches. The germline V gene has CDR1 SGHAT and CDR2 FQNNGV. CDR3 sequence: CASSSGWTGGGEQFF. The CDR3 DNA reads as TGTGCCAGCAGCTCCGGATGGACAGGGGGTGGTGAGCAGTTCTTC.

The chain has TRBV5-5 and TRBJ1-6; D is unclear. CDR1 and CDR2 (germline): SGHKS, YYEKEE (reference sequence). V lost 0 bases, J lost 6 bases, and 16 bases lay in between. The CDR3 loop spans 17 amino acids. The CDR3 bases are TGTGCCAGCAGCTTGGGCGGCAGCTCGGTGGGTAATTCACCCCTCCACTTT. This encodes CASSLGGSSVGNSPLHF.

This chain joins TRBV19 and TRBJ1-2; TRBD1 matches at 8 bases. After removal of 6 bases from V and 3 bases from J, the junction contained 12 bases not matched to a gene. The CDR3 has 16 amino acids. The germline V gene encodes CDR1 LNHDA and CDR2 SQIVND (reference sequence). The CDR3: CASRGQGARYDYGYTF. The CDR3 DNA sequence: TGTGCCAGTAGGGGGCAGGGGGCGAGGTACGACTATGGCTACACCTTC.

This CDR3 is CASSEAGTGREQPQHF. The CDR3 nucleotides read TGTGCCAGCAGTGAAGCCGGGACAGGGAGGGAACAGCCCCAGCATTTT. The chain employs TRBV6-1 and TRBJ1-5, with TRBD1 matching over 9 bases. The germline V gene has CDR1 MNHNS and CDR2 SASEGT. The V segment lost 0 bases and the J segment 7 bases; nucleotides outside the gene matches: 7. The CDR3 runs to 16 residues.

The chain links TRBV3-1 (or the pseudogene TRBV3-2) to TRBJ1-2; TRBD1 agrees at 8 bases. V lost 0 bases to trimming and J lost 2 bases; unmatched junction nucleotides: 8. The CDR3 is 17 amino acids. Germline lookup yields CDR1 LGHDT and CDR2 YNNKEL (reference sequence). The CDR3 DNA sequence: TGTGCCAGCAGCCAAGAAGCGGGACAGGCTGAGAACTATGGCTACACCTTC. This sequence encodes CASSQEAGQAENYGYTF.

V gene TRBV30 combines with J gene TRBJ2-5; 8 bases are shared with TRBD2. Trimming took 5 bases from V and 2 from J; bases not matched to a gene: 7. The germline CDR1 and CDR2 sequences are GTSNPN and SVGIG (reference sequence). The CDR3 loop spans 14 amino acids. The CDR3 DNA reads as TGTGCCTGGGGCATAGCGGGACCTCAAGAGACCCAGTACTTC. It specifies CAWGIAGPQETQYF.

This chain connects TRBV7-2 to TRBJ1-3, with D possibly being TRBD1 (6 bases). Germline CDR1 reads SGHTA; CDR2 reads FQGNSA. The V end was cut by 4 bases, the J end by 0 bases, with 16 bases between. The CDR3 is 17 residues long. The CDR3 sequence is CASSSGVGFYSGNTIYF. The DNA of the CDR3 is TGTGCCAGCAGCTCAGGGGTGGGGTTCTACTCTGGAAACACCATATATTTT.

The rearrangement uses TRBV7-9 and TRBJ2-1; the D gene is possibly TRBD1 (6 bases). V lost 4 bases, J lost 4 bases, and 14 bases lay in between. Per the germline V gene, CDR1 is SEHNR and CDR2 is FQNEAQ (reference sequence). This CDR3 spans 15 amino acids. This chain's CDR3 is CASSSGPGQYNEQFF. The CDR3 DNA sequence: TGTGCCAGCAGCTCCGGCCCCGGACAGTACAATGAGCAGTTCTTC.

This chain uses TRBV6-5 with TRBJ2-7, with 8 bases aligning to TRBD2. Per the germline V gene, CDR1 is MNHEY and CDR2 is SVGAGI. The CDR3 is 13 amino acids. The ends lost 5 bases at V and 4 bases at J; junction bases unmatched: 4. Written as DNA, the CDR3 is TGTGCCAGCAGTCCCACGGGGGGGTACGAGCAGTACTTC. It encodes CASSPTGGYEQYF.

This sequence joins TRBV4-2 and TRBJ2-3, with D possibly TRBD2 on 5 matching bases. This CDR3 region has 15 residues. V was cut by 5 bases and J by 3 bases, with 15 bases left in between. Germline-derived CDR1 and CDR2 are LGHNA and YNFKEQ. CDR3 sequence: CASSGLLGGTDTQYF. For the CDR3, the DNA is TGTGCCAGCAGCGGCCTATTGGGCGGGACAGATACGCAGTATTTT.

The chain combines TRBV6-1 with TRBJ2-7; D gene uncertain. Trimming took 3 bases from V and 5 from J, leaving 8 bases between them. This CDR3 contains 12 residues. Germline CDR1 is MNHNS and CDR2 is SASEGT. CDR3 sequence reads: CASSESGHEQYF. The CDR3 nucleotides read TGTGCCAGCAGTGAGTCAGGCCACGAGCAGTACTTC.

V is TRBV28 and J is TRBJ1-2; unclear D gene. The V end was cut by 8 bases, the J end by 2 bases, with 18 bases between. The length of the CDR3 is 15 residues. Germline lookup yields CDR1 MDHEN and CDR2 SYDVKM. For the CDR3, the DNA is TGTGCCAGCGGTCGAGCAGGCTCTGAAAACTATGGCTACACCTTC. Translation gives CASGRAGSENYGYTF.

CDR3 bases: TGTGCCAGCAGTCGGGGGACTCGCCTCCTCAATGAGCAGTTCTTC. It yields the protein CASSRGTRLLNEQFF. J is TRBJ2-1 and V is TRBV6-4; D may be TRBD2 (6 bases). CDR1 MRHNA and CDR2 SNTAGT come from the germline V gene. The ends were cut back, 5 bases at V and 6 bases at J, with 17 bases in the middle. The CDR3 has 15 residues.

This chain's CDR3 is CASSTQGLSYEQYF. The CDR3 region has the DNA TGTGCCAGTAGTACACAGGGTCTTTCCTACGAGCAGTACTTC. V usage is TRBV19 and J usage is TRBJ2-7; the D gene is possibly TRBD1 (6 bases). The CDR3 has 14 residues. Germline CDR1 reads LNHDA; CDR2 reads SQIVND (reference sequence). Trimming removed 4 bases from V and 1 base from J, with 11 bases in between.

This clone was picked up one time. The gene calls are TRBV27 and TRBJ2-1, with unresolved D. V lost 6 bases, J lost 10 bases, and 16 bases lay in between. Germline V gene lookup returns CDR1 MNHEY and CDR2 SMNVEV (reference sequence). CDR3 length equals 13 residues. In DNA form, the CDR3 reads TGTGCCAGCAGCCGCTTCGTCTATCGGGAGCAGTTCTTC. Amino acids: CASSRFVYREQFF.

V and J are TRBV4-1 and TRBJ1-1, with 7 bases fitting TRBD1. CDR1 and CDR2 from the germline V gene are MGHRA and YSYEKL. This CDR3 has 15 amino acids. The trim removed 3 bases at V and 3 bases at J, leaving 7 bases unmatched. The CDR3 region has the DNA TGCGCCAGCAGCCAGAACAGGGGACTGGACACTGAAGCTTTCTTT. It yields the protein CASSQNRGLDTEAFF.

This clone turned up a few times. This chain connects TRBV30 to TRBJ1-6; D may be TRBD1 (6 bases). The V end lost 5 bases, the J end lost 7 bases, and 12 bases lay between the germline ends. Germline V gene lookup returns CDR1 GTSNPN and CDR2 SVGIG (reference sequence). The CDR3 consists of 13 residues. The CDR3 spells CAWSGVANSPLHF. CDR3 in DNA: TGTGCCTGGTCAGGGGTTGCGAATTCACCCCTCCACTTT.

V usage is TRBV28 and J usage is TRBJ1-1; D perhaps matches TRBD1 (5 bases). Looked up from germline, CDR1 is MDHEN and CDR2 is SYDVKM. V was shortened by 5 bases and J by 0 bases, with 16 bases between the two germline ends. The CDR3 consists of 16 residues. The CDR3 region has the DNA TGTGCCAGCAGTCTTCCACATGACAGTTTGAACACTGAAGCTTTCTTT. Its protein product is CASSLPHDSLNTEAFF.

This chain connects TRBV10-3 to TRBJ1-6; tentatively, D is TRBD1 (5 bases). V lost 3 bases and J lost 9, with 9 bases in between. The CDR3 runs to 13 residues. Germline V gene sequence: CDR1 ENHRY, CDR2 SYGVKD. The CDR3 DNA follows: TGTGCCATCAGTGACAGGGAACTTTCACCCCTCCACTTT. It yields the protein CAISDRELSPLHF.

The gene calls are TRBV6-2 or TRBV6-3 and TRBJ2-3; tentative D call: TRBD2 (6 bases). Per the germline V gene, CDR1 is MNHEY and CDR2 is SVGEGT. V dropped 5 bases and J dropped 3 bases, with 12 bases sitting between them. This CDR3 is built from 14 residues. The CDR3: CASSGLRTTDTQYF. The DNA of the CDR3 is TGTGCCAGCAGTGGACTACGTACAACAGATACGCAGTATTTT.

Written as DNA, the CDR3 is TGCGCCAGCAGCTTAACTAGGGTACAAGAGACCCAGTACTTC. Protein sequence: CASSLTRVQETQYF. The V gene is TRBV5-1, the J gene TRBJ2-5; D might be TRBD2 (5 bases). Looked up from germline, CDR1 is SGHRS and CDR2 is YFSETQ. The CDR3 runs to 14 residues. Trimming removed 2 bases at V and 2 bases at J, with 10 bases between. The whole variable domain, filled in from reference TRBV5-1 and TRBJ2-5, reads KAGVTQTPRYLIKTRGQQVTLSCSPISGHRSVSWYQQTPGQGLQFLFEYFSETQRNKGNFPGRFSGRQFSNSRSEMNVSTLELGDSALYLCASSLTRVQETQYFGPGTRLLVL.

The V and J genes are TRBV11-3 and TRBJ1-1; 9 bases are a match to TRBD1. The ends lost 5 bases at V and 6 bases at J; junction bases unmatched: 7. Germline V gives CDR1 SGHNT, CDR2 YENEEA. This CDR3 has 14 amino acids. CDR3 nucleotide sequence: TGTGCCAGCAGCCGCGGACAGGGGAGCGCTGAAGCTTTCTTT. Translated: CASSRGQGSAEAFF.

This rearrangement joins TRBV9 to TRBJ2-7, with D perhaps matching TRBD1 (5 bases). Germline V gene data show CDR1 as SGDLS and CDR2 as YYNGEE. The V and J ends lost 8 bases and 5 bases respectively, with 17 bases between them. There are 13 residues in the CDR3. CDR3 nucleotides: TGTGCCAGGGGCCCCCAGGGTCTCAACGAGCAGTACTTC. Amino acid sequence: CARGPQGLNEQYF.

In this sample, this clone turned up once. The chain uses TRBV30 and TRBJ1-1; the D is unclear. The CDR3 totals 11 residues. V was trimmed by 4 bases and J by 10 bases, leaving 13 bases between them. Germline CDR1 is GTSNPN and CDR2 is SVGIG (reference sequence). CDR3 sequence: CAWMNRRAAFF. CDR3 DNA sequence: TGTGCCTGGATGAATAGGAGAGCAGCTTTCTTT.